Listed here are 2 T cell receptor beta chains from one sample, sequenced in a study of control samples from healthy donors and cancer patients. TCRdb's copy holds only in-frame clones and misses some; the assay was immunoSEQ multiplex PCR. The data show about 180,000 clones, around 91% seen once. The source material was blood. The receptors come from a woman aged 50 to 65 in good health.

The gene calls are TRBV5-6 and TRBJ2-5; D call uncertain. V was shortened by 1 base and J by 1 base, with 8 bases between the two germline ends. From germline, CDR1 is SGHDT and CDR2 YYEEEE. CDR3 length equals 14 residues. CDR3 amino acids: CASSLLSFQETQYF. The CDR3 DNA sequence: TGTGCCAGCAGCTTGCTTAGCTTCCAAGAGACCCAGTACTTC.

The chain carries TRBV6-5 and TRBJ2-5, with no clear D. The germline CDR1 and CDR2 sequences are MNHEY and SVGAGI. The CDR3 is made up of 14 amino acids. V lost 4 bases and J lost 5, with 14 bases in between. The DNA for the CDR3 is TGTGCCAGCAGTTTGTTCGTAGGGTCCGAGACCCAGTACTTC. Protein product: CASSLFVGSETQYF.